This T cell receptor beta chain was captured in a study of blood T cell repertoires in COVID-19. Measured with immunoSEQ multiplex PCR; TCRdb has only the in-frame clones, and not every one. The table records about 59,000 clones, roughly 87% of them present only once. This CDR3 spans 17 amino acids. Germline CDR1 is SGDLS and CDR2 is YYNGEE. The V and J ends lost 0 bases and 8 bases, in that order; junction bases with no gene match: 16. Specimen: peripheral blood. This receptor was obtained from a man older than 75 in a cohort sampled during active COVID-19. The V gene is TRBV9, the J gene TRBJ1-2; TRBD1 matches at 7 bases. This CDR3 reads CASSVAPTGESREGYTF. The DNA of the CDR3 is TGTGCCAGCAGCGTAGCTCCCACAGGGGAGTCGCGAGAGGGCTACACCTTC.